This is a list of T cell receptor beta chains from one sample in a study of T-cell reconstitution after alpha-beta-depleted transplantation in children. TCRdb reprocessed the PCR reads via MiXCR and lists one record per CDR3 protein. Altogether under 450,000 distinct CDR3 sequences are present, about a sixth being singletons, with the ten largest covering less than 30%. Sequencing used PBMCs, mostly from graft donor cells, obtained 360 days after TCRalphabeta/CD19-depleted stem cell transplant. These receptors were obtained from a boy under three years old who had a stem cell transplant for Wiskott-Aldrich syndrome, so the T cells may come from the graft donor. Both conserved end residues are part of each CDR3. Clone size is shown for a subset of rows, as once, few, many or a class of expanded clone.

clone size	CDR3 length	V gene	J gene	CDR3 protein
many	12	TRBV5-1	TRBJ2-1	CASSLAGFEQFF
NA	14	TRBV7-6	TRBJ2-3	CASSSGPRSDTQYF
NA	15	TRBV12-3/TRBV12-4	TRBJ2-7	CASSPLTGFVHEQYF
NA	13	TRBV12-3/TRBV12-4	TRBJ2-3	CASTVGLIAGAYF
NA	13	TRBV6-5	TRBJ2-7	CASSYRQSLEQYF
NA	11	TRBV12-3/TRBV12-4	TRBJ1-4	CAITWGKKLFF
once	14	TRBV25-1	TRBJ2-7	CASSVSSGGYEQYF
few	13	TRBV10-3	TRBJ1-4	CAIRASSGEKLFF
NA	12	TRBV5-1	TRBJ2-1	CASRRGASEQFF
few	13	TRBV20-1	TRBJ2-4	CSARGKAKNIQYF
NA	15	TRBV10-2	TRBJ2-4	CASSGGALAKNIQYF
NA	14	TRBV7-9	TRBJ1-5	CASSPSQVGQPQHF
few	9	TRBV29-1	TRBJ2-3	CSVGDTQYF
NA	16	TRBV10-3	TRBJ2-7	CAISESSGSGGTGQYF
few	17	TRBV7-9	TRBJ2-7	CASSLGGTGSPSYEQYF
few	14	TRBV21-1	TRBJ1-1	CASSKGNLFTEAFF
NA	17	TRBV12-3/TRBV12-4	TRBJ2-2	CASSKTSGIRVLGELFF
NA	15	TRBV7-2	TRBJ2-1	CASSARQGKRNEQFF
NA	15	TRBV7-9	TRBJ2-5	CASRLAGGPRETQYF
NA	12	TRBV10-3	TRBJ2-1	CAISGGGLKQFF
NA	11	TRBV29-1	TRBJ2-7	CSVDDRVEQYF
NA	16	TRBV11-2	TRBJ2-1	CASKYLAGGAYNEQFF
NA	18	TRBV5-1	TRBJ2-1	CASSLNTGTGGFYNEQFF
many	15	TRBV6-5	TRBJ1-2	CASSYQGKFLYGYTF
few	16	TRBV28	TRBJ2-1	CASSHLGRGEYNEQFF
NA	13	TRBV29-1	TRBJ1-2	CSVTRTANYGYTF
NA	14	TRBV15	TRBJ1-4	CATSRVGGREKLFF
NA	16	TRBV7-2	TRBJ2-4	CASSPGRGGAQNIQYF